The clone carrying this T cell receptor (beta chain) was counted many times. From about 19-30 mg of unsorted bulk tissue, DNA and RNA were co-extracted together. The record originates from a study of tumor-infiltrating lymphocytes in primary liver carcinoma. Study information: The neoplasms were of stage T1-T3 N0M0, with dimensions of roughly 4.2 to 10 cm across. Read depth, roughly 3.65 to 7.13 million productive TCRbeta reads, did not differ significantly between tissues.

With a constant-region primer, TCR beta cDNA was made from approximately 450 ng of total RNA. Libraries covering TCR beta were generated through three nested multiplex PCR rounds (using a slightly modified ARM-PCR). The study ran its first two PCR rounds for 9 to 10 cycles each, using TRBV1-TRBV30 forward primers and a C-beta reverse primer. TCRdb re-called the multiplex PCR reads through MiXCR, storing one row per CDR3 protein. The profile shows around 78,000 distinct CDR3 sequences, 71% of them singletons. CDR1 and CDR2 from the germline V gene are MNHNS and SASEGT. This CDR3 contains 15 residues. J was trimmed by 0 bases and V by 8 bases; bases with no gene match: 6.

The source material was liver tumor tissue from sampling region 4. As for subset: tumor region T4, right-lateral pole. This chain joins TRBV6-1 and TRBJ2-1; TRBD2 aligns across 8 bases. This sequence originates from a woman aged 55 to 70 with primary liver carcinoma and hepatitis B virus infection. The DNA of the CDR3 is TGTGCCAGCTCCGAGCGGGGGAGCTCCTACAATGAGCAGTTCTTC. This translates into CASSERGSSYNEQFF.